A single sample is the source of the 22 T cell receptor beta chains below, sequenced in a study of cytomegalovirus exposure and HLA in healthy donors. The PCR had 60 Vbeta and 13 Jbeta primers. Repertoires were generated with immunoSEQ multiplex PCR, while TCRdb's copy carries only in-frame clones and drops some. The sample gives 35,000 to 55,000 clones, around 69% of which show up once; roughly 3.4% is in the top ten. The sequenced material came from PBMCs. These receptors were taken from a woman aged 25 to 39 in good health and CMV-seronegative.

This chain links TRBV29-1 with TRBJ2-1; D remains ambiguous. Germline V lookup: CDR1 SQVTM, CDR2 ANQGSEA. The V end lost 0 bases, the J end lost 2 bases, and 8 bases lay between the germline ends. There are 14 residues in the CDR3. CDR3 region: CSVEDLAAYNEQFF. Here the CDR3 DNA reads TGCAGCGTTGAAGATCTGGCGGCCTACAATGAGCAGTTCTTC.

This chain uses TRBV29-1 with TRBJ2-3; 7 bases fit TRBD2. Losses at the gene ends were 8 bases for V and 0 bases for J; bases not matched to a gene: 5. The CDR3 loop spans 13 amino acids. The germline gives CDR1 SQVTM, CDR2 ANQGSEA. The CDR3 nucleotides read TGCAGCCTTAGCGGGCGGAGCACAGATACGCAGTATTTT. Translated: CSLSGRSTDTQYF.

The chain carries TRBV4-2 and TRBJ2-7; D uncertain. V gave up 4 bases and J gave up 1 base, with 17 bases separating them. Germline V CDR1 and CDR2: LGHNA, YNFKEQ. This CDR3 region has 16 residues. The CDR3, as DNA: TGTGCCAGCAGCCCGCTGAGTCTCACTGAGTCCTACGAGCAGTACTTC. This sequence encodes CASSPLSLTESYEQYF.

This sequence joins TRBV30 and TRBJ2-7; TRBD2 might be the D (6 bases). The V end lost 3 bases, the J end lost 2 bases, and 11 bases lay between the germline ends. This CDR3 contains 13 residues. CDR1 is GTSNPN, CDR2 SVGIG, per germline (reference sequence). The CDR3 loop is CAWRRGVPYEQYF. In DNA form, the CDR3 reads TGTGCCTGGAGGCGGGGCGTACCCTACGAGCAGTACTTC.

The genes are TRBV9 and TRBJ2-7, with D possibly TRBD1 on 5 matching bases. The germline CDR1 and CDR2 sequences are SGDLS and YYNGEE. Trimming removed 0 bases from V and 3 bases from J, with 7 bases in between. The CDR3 covers 13 residues. CDR3 sequence (DNA): TGTGCCAGCAGCGTAGAAGGGGACTACGAGCAGTACTTC. Translating it yields CASSVEGDYEQYF.

This clone has just a few counts. The chain couples TRBV6-5 to TRBJ1-1, with TRBD1 as a possible D gene (6 bases). Trimming left V 6 bases short and J 0 bases short, with 11 bases between. The CDR3 is 14 residues long. Germline CDR1 is MNHEY and CDR2 is SVGAGI. CDR3 in amino acids: CASSLDRMNTEAFF. In DNA form, the CDR3 reads TGTGCCAGCAGCCTGGACAGAATGAACACTGAAGCTTTCTTT.

The chain links TRBV7-8 to TRBJ2-2, with TRBD2 matching 8 bases. After removal of 5 bases from V and 5 bases from J, the junction contained 7 bases not matched to a gene. This CDR3 has 15 amino acids. From germline, CDR1 is SGHVS and CDR2 FQNEAQ. The CDR3 loop is CASSPGTGGTGELFF. The CDR3 DNA reads as TGTGCCAGCAGCCCAGGGACGGGAGGGACCGGGGAGCTGTTTTTT.

The chain combines TRBV27 with TRBJ1-1; D call uncertain. This CDR3 has 14 residues. In germline, CDR1 is MNHEY, CDR2 SMNVEV (reference sequence). The V gene lost 0 bases and the J gene lost 4 bases, with 9 bases spanning the gap. CDR3 region: CASSLSRGGTEAFF. DNA of the CDR3: TGTGCCAGCAGTTTATCTCGGGGTGGCACTGAAGCTTTCTTT.

This clone was seen a handful of times. The chain combines TRBV6-1 with TRBJ2-6; D is uncertain. V lost 6 bases, J lost 1 base, and 10 bases lay in between. Germline V gene data show CDR1 as MNHNS and CDR2 as SASEGT. This CDR3 has 15 residues. CDR3: CASSVTLSGANVLTF. CDR3 DNA: TGTGCCAGCAGCGTTACTCTTTCTGGGGCCAACGTCCTGACTTTC.

This clone was observed a handful of times. The chain links TRBV4-2 to TRBJ1-6, with TRBD1 identical over 10 bases. This CDR3 is 16 amino acids long. The ends lost 0 bases at V and 10 bases at J; junction bases unmatched: 6. Germline values: CDR1 LGHNA, CDR2 YNFKEQ. The CDR3 region has the DNA TGTGCCAGCAGCCAAGAGACAGGGGGCTTTAGGTCACCCCTCCACTTT. Translation: CASSQETGGFRSPLHF.

This clone was detected only a few times. V and J are TRBV19 and TRBJ2-1, with unresolved D. The CDR3 spans 12 residues. CDR1 and CDR2 (germline): LNHDA, SQIVND (reference sequence). V was pared by 7 bases and J by 6 bases, with 10 bases between. CDR3 region: CASMTGLNEQFF. CDR3 nucleotides: TGTGCCAGTATGACTGGCCTCAATGAGCAGTTCTTC.

This clone was seen at least ten times. This sequence joins TRBV6-4 and TRBJ2-2, with 7 bases matching TRBD2. There are 15 residues in the CDR3. In germline, CDR1 is MRHNA, CDR2 SNTAGT. V lost 3 bases, J lost 2 bases, and 3 bases stayed unmatched. CDR3 region: CASSESSGNTGELFF. As DNA, the CDR3 is TGTGCCAGCAGTGAATCTAGCGGAAACACCGGGGAGCTGTTTTTT.

The V call is TRBV5-1, the J call TRBJ2-3, with D possibly TRBD2 on 6 matching bases. Looked up from germline, CDR1 is SGHRS and CDR2 is YFSETQ. The CDR3 sequence is 14 residues long. Deletions cut 2 bases from V and 0 bases from J, with 7 bases between. CDR3 sequence reads: CASSFSGSTDTQYF. The CDR3 DNA reads as TGCGCCAGCAGCTTCAGCGGGAGCACAGATACGCAGTATTTT.

As to this clone: Within the sample, other DNA sequences also encode this same CDR3. The rearrangement joins TRBV18 to TRBJ2-5; D may be TRBD2 (6 bases). Trimming removed 3 bases at V and 1 base at J, with 6 bases between. The CDR3 is 13 amino acids. The V gene's germline CDR1 is KGHSH and CDR2 LQKENI. This chain's CDR3 is CASSPGLQETQYF. The CDR3 region has the DNA TGTGCCAGCTCACCGGGACTCCAAGAGACCCAGTACTTC.

The genes are TRBV28 and TRBJ1-5, with D possibly TRBD1 on 5 matching bases. Germline V gene lookup returns CDR1 MDHEN and CDR2 SYDVKM. The length of the CDR3 is 13 residues. V was shortened by 7 bases and J by 2 bases, with 9 bases between the two germline ends. The CDR3 DNA follows: TGTGCCAGCAATGGACACCGCAATCAGCCCCAGCATTTT. It codes for CASNGHRNQPQHF.

The rearrangement joins TRBV29-1 to TRBJ1-2; D unresolved. The CDR3 is 12 residues long. Trimming shortened V by 7 bases and J by 4 bases, and 13 bases separated the two germline ends. Looked up from germline, CDR1 is SQVTM and CDR2 is ANQGSEA. CDR3 bases: TGCAGCGCCTCCCCAGGAACCTATGGCTACACCTTC. Translated: CSASPGTYGYTF.

The chain links TRBV5-1 to TRBJ2-7, with D possibly being TRBD1 (5 bases). CDR1 and CDR2 (germline): SGHRS, YFSETQ. The CDR3 loop spans 14 amino acids. Trimming took off 2 bases at V and 5 bases at J, with 14 bases between the two ends. CDR3 coding DNA: TGCGCCAGCAGCTTCAGTCCAGGGCCAAACGAGCAGTACTTC. Translated: CASSFSPGPNEQYF. Filled out from reference TRBV5-1 and TRBJ2-7, the complete variable domain reads KAGVTQTPRYLIKTRGQQVTLSCSPISGHRSVSWYQQTPGQGLQFLFEYFSETQRNKGNFPGRFSGRQFSNSRSEMNVSTLELGDSALYLCASSFSPGPNEQYFGPGTRLTVT.

The chain joins TRBV5-1 to TRBJ1-1; the D is unclear. Germline CDR1 SGHRS, CDR2 YFSETQ. The CDR3 has 13 residues. V lost 0 bases to trimming and J lost 5 bases, with 8 bases between them. As DNA, the CDR3 is TGCGCCAGCAGCTTGGGTAGGGAGACTGAAGCTTTCTTT. Residues: CASSLGRETEAFF.

This clone has only a few counts. The J gene is TRBJ1-5, the V gene TRBV5-1; 7 nucleotides match TRBD1. V was clipped by 4 bases and J by 5 bases; unmatched bases: 6. Germline CDR1 reads SGHRS; CDR2 reads YFSETQ. The CDR3 consists of 14 residues. The CDR3 here is CASSTGAGDQPQHF. The CDR3 DNA reads TGCGCCAGCAGCACAGGGGCCGGGGATCAGCCCCAGCATTTT. Based on the CDR3 plus reference TRBV5-1 and TRBJ1-5, the full variable domain is KAGVTQTPRYLIKTRGQQVTLSCSPISGHRSVSWYQQTPGQGLQFLFEYFSETQRNKGNFPGRFSGRQFSNSRSEMNVSTLELGDSALYLCASSTGAGDQPQHFGDGTRLSIL.

The chain has TRBV21-1 and TRBJ2-7; the table's D gene call, TRBD2, was not cross checked with the DNA. TRBV21-1 is labeled a pseudogene. This CDR3 is 14 amino acids long. The CDR3 region is CASTSRLPFVYPLF. DNA for the CDR3: TGTGCCAGCACCTCGCGCCTACCCTTTGTATATCCATTATTC.

The sample holds a few counts of this clone. The gene calls are TRBV27 and TRBJ2-7; TRBD1 matches 10 bases. This CDR3 is 15 amino acids long. Germline V gene sequence: CDR1 MNHEY, CDR2 SMNVEV (reference sequence). The ends lost 6 bases at V and 7 bases at J; junction bases unmatched: 12. Here the CDR3 DNA reads TGTGCCAGCAGGCCTGGGGACAGGGGCCCTGGGGAGCAGTACTTC. Translating it yields CASRPGDRGPGEQYF.

The genes are TRBV28 and TRBJ2-3, with a tentative D call TRBD1 (6 bases). The CDR3 length is 15 residues. V was trimmed by 5 bases and J by 2 bases, leaving 14 bases between them. The germline V gene has CDR1 MDHEN and CDR2 SYDVKM. DNA of the CDR3: TGTGCCAGCAGTGTCCAACAGGGTCTCACAGATACGCAGTATTTT. Translation gives CASSVQQGLTDTQYF.